The present T cell receptor (beta chain) was sequenced within a study of blood T cell repertoires in COVID-19. Study-level background: Collection of acute and convalescent COVID-19 samples took place in the United States, Italy and Spain. From T cells, B-cell-depleted T cells, or PBMCs came the material, which was cDNA or gDNA.

Methods used by the authors: The assay estimated nucleated cells by amplifying reference gene primers. Some clones are missing from TCRdb's copy, which holds only in-frame ones; the method was immunoSEQ multiplex PCR. Clonal size and the V and J genes are those of that table, whereas D and trimming came from the DNA. Found here are 20,000 or so clones, approximately 86% of them singletons; the top ten hold just over 5%. There are 15 residues in the CDR3. V gave up 3 bases and J gave up 6 bases; unmatched junction bases: 12. Germline V gene data show CDR1 as DFQATT and CDR2 as SNEGSKA (reference sequence).

The sequence was collected from a man over 45 with active COVID-19. Sequencing input: peripheral blood. This chain joins TRBV20-1 and TRBJ2-3, with 7 bases aligning to TRBD2. The CDR3 spells CSASGGGFSSDTQYF. In DNA form, the CDR3 reads TGCAGTGCTAGTGGGGGGGGATTTTCTTCGGATACGCAGTATTTT.